Sequencing of this T cell receptor beta chain was carried out in a study of blood T cell repertoires in COVID-19. At the level of the study: The origin of the acute and convalescent COVID-19 samples was the United States, Italy and Spain. T cells, B-cell-depleted T cells, or PBMCs provided the cDNA or gDNA that served as material.

CDR3 length: 15 residues. Trimming stripped 4 bases from V and 0 bases from J, with 13 bases between. Germline values: CDR1 MNHEY, CDR2 SVGAGI. The protocol was immunoSEQ multiplex PCR, while the TCRdb copy is restricted to in-frame clones and leaves out a portion. The sample has about 160,000 clones; approximately 80% are singletons. This clone was detected only once. Participants were aged roughly 18 to 95 years, lived in roughly 23 US areas, and enrolled virtually. Participants' reported clinical history set cohort assignment. The sequenced material came from PBMCs or T cells enriched from blood (not recorded which). This TCR was sampled from a woman in her sixties who had recovered from COVID-19. The rearrangement links TRBV6-5 to TRBJ2-7; D is possibly TRBD1 (6 bases). The CDR3, as DNA: TGTGCCAGCAGTTTTGCAGGGGAAGGCTCCTACGAGCAGTACTTC. Its translation is CASSFAGEGSYEQYF.